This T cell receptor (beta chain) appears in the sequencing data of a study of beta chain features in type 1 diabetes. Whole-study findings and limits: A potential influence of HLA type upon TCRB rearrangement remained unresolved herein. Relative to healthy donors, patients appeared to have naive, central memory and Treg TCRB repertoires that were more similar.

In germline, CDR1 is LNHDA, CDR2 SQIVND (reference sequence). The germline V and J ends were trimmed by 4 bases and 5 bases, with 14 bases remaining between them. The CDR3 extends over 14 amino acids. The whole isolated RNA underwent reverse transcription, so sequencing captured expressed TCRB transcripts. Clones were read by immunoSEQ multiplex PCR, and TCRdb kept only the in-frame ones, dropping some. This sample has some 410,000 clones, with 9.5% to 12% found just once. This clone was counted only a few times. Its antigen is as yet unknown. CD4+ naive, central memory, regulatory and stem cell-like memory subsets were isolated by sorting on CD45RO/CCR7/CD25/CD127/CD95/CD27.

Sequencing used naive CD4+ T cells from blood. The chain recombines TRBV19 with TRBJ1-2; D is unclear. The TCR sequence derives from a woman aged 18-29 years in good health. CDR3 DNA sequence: TGTGCCAGTAGTAAGACCCTTCCCATTTATGGCTACACCTTC. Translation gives CASSKTLPIYGYTF.